These T cell receptor beta chains were read from a single sample in a study of OX40 agonist ivuxolimab in advanced cancers. Some clones are missing from TCRdb's copy, which holds only in-frame ones; the method was immunoSEQ multiplex PCR. The data show 65,000 to 85,000 clones, over 85% seen once. Sample: CD4+ or CD8+ T cells sorted from blood, taken in a trial of the OX40 agonist ivuxolimab. These TCRs come from an adult with an advanced solid tumor such as melanoma, head and neck, liver or kidney cancer. CDR3s include the opening cysteine and the closing phenylalanine or tryptophan. Fields, in order: D gene, V gene, clone size, J gene, CDR3 DNA, CDR3 protein. D genes are given only for firm matches. For some rows the clone size is stated as once, few or many, or as a class when expanded; others skip it.

>TRBD1|TRBV2|-|TRBJ1-1
TGTGCCAGCCAACAAGGGACAGGGACTATGAACACTGAAGCTTTCTTT
CASQQGTGTMNTEAFF
>TRBD1|TRBV6-5|once|TRBJ1-1
TGTGCCAGCAGTTACTTAGGACAGGGTGGGACTGAAGCTTTCTTT
CASSYLGQGGTEAFF
>-|TRBV6-5|-|TRBJ1-5
TGTGCCAGCAGTAAGGAGAGTGGCAATCAGCCCCAGCATTTT
CASSKESGNQPQHF
>-|TRBV5-1|-|TRBJ1-1
TGCGCCAGCAGCAGGACCGGGACGTACTACACTGAAGCTTTCTTT
CASSRTGTYYTEAFF
>-|TRBV6-6|-|TRBJ2-7
TGTGCCAGCAGACCTGAACGGTACGAGCAGTACTTC
CASRPERYEQYF
>-|TRBV10-3|-|TRBJ1-5
TGTGCCATCAGAAGGGACGGTAATCAGCCCCAGCATTTT
CAIRRDGNQPQHF
>-|TRBV19|-|TRBJ1-2
TGTGCCAGTAGTAGAGGACAGCCTGCGATAGGCTACACCTTC
CASSRGQPAIGYTF
>TRBD1|TRBV18|-|TRBJ2-5
TGTGCCAGCTCCATAGGGGGCGTGGAGACCCAGTACTTC
CASSIGGVETQYF
>TRBD1|TRBV6-5|once|TRBJ2-5
TGTGCCAGCAGTCCCGGGACAGGGGTGCAAGAGACCCAGTACTTC
CASSPGTGVQETQYF
>-|TRBV6-5|-|TRBJ2-3
TGTGCCAGCAGTTACTCGATAGGAGGATACACAGATACGCAGTATTTT
CASSYSIGGYTDTQYF
>TRBD2|TRBV11-2|-|TRBJ2-1
TGTGCCAGCAGTTTGCCGGGGACTAGCGGCTACAATGAGCAGTTCTTC
CASSLPGTSGYNEQFF
>TRBD2|TRBV6-5|once|TRBJ2-1
TGTGCCAGCAGTTCCCAGACTAGCATAGGGCCCAATGAGCAGTTCTTC
CASSSQTSIGPNEQFF
>-|TRBV6-5|-|TRBJ1-3
TGTGCCAGCAGTTACTCGGGGCAGGGGAACACCATATATTTT
CASSYSGQGNTIYF
>-|TRBV27|-|TRBJ1-5
TGTGCCAGCAGTTTAAGGCCCTGGTTGGGCAATCAGCCCCAGCATTTT
CASSLRPWLGNQPQHF
>TRBD1|TRBV5-8|-|TRBJ1-2
TGTGCCAGCAGCTTGGGTCCAGGGGGCGGCTATGGCTACACCTTC
CASSLGPGGGYGYTF
>-|TRBV19|-|TRBJ1-4
TGTGCCAGTAGTCGAAGGGCCAGTGAAAAACTGTTTTTT
CASSRRASEKLFF
>-|TRBV5-1|-|TRBJ1-1
TGCGCCAGCAGCTGGGGACCCTTGAACACTGAAGCTTTCTTT
CASSWGPLNTEAFF
>-|TRBV5-6|-|TRBJ1-5
TGTGCCAGCAGCTTAAATTCGGGGAACAATCAGCCCCAGCATTTT
CASSLNSGNNQPQHF
>-|TRBV1|-|TRBJ1-5
TGCACCAGCAGCCAAACAAGATCATGGGAGCAGCCCCAGCATTTT
CTSSQTRSWEQPQHF
>TRBD2|TRBV5-1|-|TRBJ2-7
TGCGCCAGCAGCCCCCTAGCGGGGGGTCCCTACGAGCAGTACTTC
CASSPLAGGPYEQYF
>-|TRBV19|-|TRBJ2-1
TGTGCCAGTTTCCCCGGGACTTTTAGCTCCTACAATGAGCAGTTCTTC
CASFPGTFSSYNEQFF
>-|TRBV6-6|-|TRBJ1-1
TGTGCCAGCAGCGGTGGATCTATGAACACTGAAGCTTTCTTT
CASSGGSMNTEAFF
>TRBD1|TRBV6-5|-|TRBJ1-1
TGTGCCAGCAGTACCCGACAGGGAGGGACTGAAGCTTTCTTT
CASSTRQGGTEAFF
>-|TRBV5-1|-|TRBJ2-7
TGCGCCAGCGCCGCTGGACAGAGCTACGAGCAGTACTTC
CASAAGQSYEQYF
>-|TRBV10-3|-|TRBJ1-1
TGTGCCATCAGTGAGAGGGGGGCGAACACTGAAGCTTTCTTT
CAISERGANTEAFF
>TRBD2|TRBV2|once|TRBJ2-1
TGTGCCAGCATTATACTAGCGGGAGGCAGTAATGAGCAGTTCTTC
CASIILAGGSNEQFF
>TRBD2|TRBV27|-|TRBJ2-3
TGTGCCAGCTGCTTAGCGGGCCCCACAGATACGCAGTATTTT
CASCLAGPTDTQYF
>-|TRBV6-6|-|TRBJ2-7
TGTGCCAGCAGCCGCGGAGGCGAGCAGTACTTC
CASSRGGEQYF
>-|TRBV18|-|TRBJ2-3
TGTGCCAGCTCACCTACCTTGGAAGCTTCAGATACGCAGTATTTT
CASSPTLEASDTQYF
>TRBD1|TRBV7-9|-|TRBJ2-7
TGTGCCAGCAGCTTAGGCCCACAGGGGTCGCCGCAGTACTTC
CASSLGPQGSPQYF
>-|TRBV9|-|TRBJ2-6
TGTGCCAGCAGCGTAGACTTTGGGGGGCGCTTATCTGGGGCCAACGTCCTGACTTTC
CASSVDFGGRLSGANVLTF
>-|TRBV18|once|TRBJ2-5
TGTGCCAGCTCACCACCTAGCGCGCAAGAGACCCAGTACTTC
CASSPPSAQETQYF
>-|TRBV7-8|-|TRBJ1-5
TGTGCCAGCAGCTTAGCAGCCCTGAGGCGGGGCAATCAGCCCCAGCATTTT
CASSLAALRRGNQPQHF
>TRBD2|TRBV23-1|-|TRBJ2-7
TGCGCCAGCAGTCTAAATCTAGCGGGGGGAAACTACGAGCAGTACTTC
CASSLNLAGGNYEQYF
>-|TRBV9|-|TRBJ2-1
TGTGCCAGCAGCGTAGTAGGACAGTCCTCCTACAATGAGCAGTTCTTC
CASSVVGQSSYNEQFF
>-|TRBV6-5|-|TRBJ2-2
TGTGCCAGCAGTTACCGGACACATAGGGAGCTGTTTTTT
CASSYRTHRELFF
>-|TRBV30|-|TRBJ2-3
TGTGCCTGGAGGCGGACGTCCACTAGCACAGATACGCAGTATTTT
CAWRRTSTSTDTQYF
>TRBD1|TRBV6-5|-|TRBJ2-7
TGTGCCAGCAGTCAGCTGACAGGGTTGAACTACGAGCAGTACTTC
CASSQLTGLNYEQYF
>-|TRBV5-6|-|TRBJ1-4
TGTGCCAGCAGCAGGCAGGGAAGAGAAAAACTGTTTTTT
CASSRQGREKLFF
>-|TRBV11-2|-|TRBJ1-2
TGTGCCAGCAGCTTAGATCGGGGGGCGGCGAGCGGCTACACCTTC
CASSLDRGAASGYTF
>TRBD1|TRBV6-1|once|TRBJ2-7
TGTGCCAGCAGTGAGAGGTGGACAGGGGACAACGAGCAGTACTTC
CASSERWTGDNEQYF